This section outlines one TCR beta chain sequence together with its context. Its antigen remains unidentified. Germline V gene sequence: CDR1 MNHNS, CDR2 SASEGT. V shed 7 bases and J shed 3 bases, with 17 bases lying between them. CDR3 length equals 15 residues. The sample originates from a study of T cell repertoires in cytomegalovirus infection. Study context: HLA-B-restricted CMV epitopes that are well studied, plus recently identified HLA-C-restricted ones, were used by the study. Evidence of both CMV infection and a matching HLA type came from public TCR beta signatures. Study conclusions and caveats: The cumulative frequency of public TCR beta families identified carriers of CMV plus the relevant HLA. It was HLA-C-restricted CMV-specific TCR beta clonotypes that dominated the response ex vivo.

TCRdb re-called the reads with MiXCR, one entry per CDR3 protein. The sample shows 150,000 or so distinct CDR3 sequences, about 31% of them seen only once. Here the sequenced sample was CD8+ T cells from cultured PBMCs, taken from culture after CMV antigen stimulation. This sequence was found in a human donor in good health (CMV status not recorded). Some clones in this sample may be carry-over from other donors' samples. The chain combines TRBV6-1 with TRBJ2-3, with D hard to call. CDR3 bases: TGTGCCAGCAACCTAGGGTTCAAGGTAACAGATACGCAGTATTTT. The encoded protein is CASNLGFKVTDTQYF.